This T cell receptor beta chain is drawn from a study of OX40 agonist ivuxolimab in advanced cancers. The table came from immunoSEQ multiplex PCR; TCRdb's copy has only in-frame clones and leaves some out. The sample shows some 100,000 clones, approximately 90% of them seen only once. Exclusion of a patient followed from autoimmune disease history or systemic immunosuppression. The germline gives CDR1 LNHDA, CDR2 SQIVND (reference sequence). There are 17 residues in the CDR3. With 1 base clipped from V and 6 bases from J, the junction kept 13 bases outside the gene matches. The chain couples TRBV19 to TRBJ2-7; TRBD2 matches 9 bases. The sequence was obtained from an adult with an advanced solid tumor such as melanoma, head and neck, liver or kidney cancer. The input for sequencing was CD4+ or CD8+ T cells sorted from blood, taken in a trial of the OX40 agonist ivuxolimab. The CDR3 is CASSIGALAGESGEQYF. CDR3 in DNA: TGTGCCAGTAGTATAGGGGCCTTAGCGGGAGAGTCAGGCGAGCAGTACTTC.